This T cell receptor (beta chain) was observed in a study of CD8+ T cells in alopecia areata. Whole-study context: The drug, oral tofacitinib, was given to treated patients at 5 to 10 mg twice daily.

Trimming cost V 6 bases and J 6 bases, with 12 bases left between them. CDR1 is ENHRY, CDR2 SYGVKD, per germline. The CDR3 contains 14 residues. RNA extraction and reverse transcription yielded cDNA as sequencing template. Sequenced by immunoSEQ multiplex PCR; TCRdb stores in-frame clones only, minus some. The data hold about 210,000 clones, with approximately 38% observed a single time. This clone has just a few counts. The antigen remains unidentified. The treatment: oral pan-JAK inhibitor, 5-10 mg twice daily. Alopecia areata patients provided lesional scalp punch biopsies and peripheral blood, both collected for the study. General study results and limits: The study found higher clonality in lesional than normal scalp, especially in alopecia totalis/universalis.

V and J are TRBV10-3 and TRBJ1-6, with TRBD1 as a possible D gene (5 bases). The TCR was taken from a human donor with alopecia areata. The material sequenced was CD4+ T cells sorted from blood, taken at approximately week 31, from a patient treated with tofacitinib. The CDR3 reads CAISPGRPNSPLHF. The CDR3 bases are TGTGCCATCAGCCCAGGGCGACCTAATTCACCCCTCCACTTT.